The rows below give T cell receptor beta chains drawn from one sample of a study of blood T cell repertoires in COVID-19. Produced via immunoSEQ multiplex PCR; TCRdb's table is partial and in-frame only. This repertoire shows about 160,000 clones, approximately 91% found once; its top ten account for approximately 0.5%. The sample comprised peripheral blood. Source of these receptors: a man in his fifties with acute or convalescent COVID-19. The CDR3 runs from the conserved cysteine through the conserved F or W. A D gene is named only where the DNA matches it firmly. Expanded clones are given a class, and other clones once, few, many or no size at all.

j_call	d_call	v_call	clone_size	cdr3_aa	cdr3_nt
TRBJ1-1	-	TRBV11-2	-	CASSFQENTEAFF	TGTGCCAGCAGCTTTCAGGAGAACACTGAAGCTTTCTTT
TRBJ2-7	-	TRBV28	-	CASSLLAGEQYF	TGTGCCAGCAGTTTACTAGCTGGGGAGCAGTACTTC
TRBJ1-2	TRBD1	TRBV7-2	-	CASSQGQSYGYTF	TGTGCCAGCAGCCAGGGACAGAGCTATGGCTACACCTTC
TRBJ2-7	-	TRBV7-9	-	CASSPDSFYEQYF	TGTGCCAGCAGCCCGGACAGTTTCTACGAGCAGTACTTC
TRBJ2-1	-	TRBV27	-	CASTTRLATGPYNEQFF	TGTGCCAGCACTACCAGGCTAGCGACGGGACCCTACAATGAGCAGTTCTTC
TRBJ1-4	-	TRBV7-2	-	CASSSYDEKLFF	TGTGCCAGCAGCTCCTATGATGAAAAACTGTTTTTT
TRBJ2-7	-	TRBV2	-	CASSLQENQLTYEQYF	TGTGCCAGCAGTCTACAGGAAAATCAACTAACCTACGAGCAGTACTTC
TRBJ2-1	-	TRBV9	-	CASSASGRSYNEQFF	TGTGCCAGCAGCGCCAGCGGTCGCTCCTACAATGAGCAGTTCTTC
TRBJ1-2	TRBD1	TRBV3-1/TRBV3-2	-	CASSGTPTGPGYGYTF	TGTGCCAGCAGCGGAACCCCGACAGGGCCCGGCTATGGCTACACCTTC
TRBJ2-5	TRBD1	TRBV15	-	CATSTGDRDAETQYF	TGTGCCACCAGCACCGGGGACAGGGACGCAGAGACCCAGTACTTC
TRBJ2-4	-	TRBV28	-	CASSLMGLPRPKNIQYF	TGTGCCAGCAGTTTAATGGGTCTCCCGAGGCCCAAAAACATTCAGTACTTC
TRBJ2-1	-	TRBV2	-	CASSGSTNEQFF	TGTGCCAGCAGTGGATCTACTAATGAGCAGTTCTTC
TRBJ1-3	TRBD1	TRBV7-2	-	CASSSRRDRSGNTIYF	TGTGCCAGCAGCTCCCGCCGGGACAGATCTGGAAACACCATATATTTT
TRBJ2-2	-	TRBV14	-	CASSQSLVLAGELFF	TGTGCCAGCAGCCAATCCCTCGTTTTAGCCGGGGAGCTGTTTTTT
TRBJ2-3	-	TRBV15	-	CATSRDGPDTQYF	TGTGCCACCAGCAGAGACGGTCCGGATACGCAGTATTTT
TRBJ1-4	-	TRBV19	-	CASSSTGTNEKLFF	TGTGCCAGTAGTTCGACAGGAACTAATGAAAAACTGTTTTTT
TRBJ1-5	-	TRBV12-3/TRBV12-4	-	CASSRGSNQPQHF	TGTGCCAGCAGTCGGGGTAGCAATCAGCCCCAGCATTTT
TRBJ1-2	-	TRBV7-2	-	CASRRMGRGLTNYGYTF	TGTGCCAGCAGGAGGATGGGAAGGGGGTTAACTAACTATGGCTACACCTTC
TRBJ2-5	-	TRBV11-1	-	CASSPEENRRIQYF	TGTGCCAGCAGCCCGGAGGAAAACCGCCGGATCCAGTACTTC
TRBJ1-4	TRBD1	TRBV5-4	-	CASSTTDRGSEKLFF	TGTGCCAGCAGCACCACGGACAGGGGGAGTGAAAAACTGTTTTTT
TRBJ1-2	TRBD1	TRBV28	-	CASSKGQGPGYTF	TGTGCCAGCAGCAAGGGACAGGGGCCTGGCTACACCTTC
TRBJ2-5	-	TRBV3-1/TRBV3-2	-	CASSQGSAGKKTQYF	TGTGCCAGCAGCCAAGGATCAGCAGGGAAAAAGACCCAGTACTTC
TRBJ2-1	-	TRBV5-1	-	CASSLSSSDNEQFF	TGCGCCAGCAGCTTGAGCTCTTCCGACAATGAGCAGTTCTTC
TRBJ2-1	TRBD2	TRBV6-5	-	CATPGTSGSYNEQFF	TGTGCCACCCCCGGGACTAGCGGCTCCTACAATGAGCAGTTCTTC
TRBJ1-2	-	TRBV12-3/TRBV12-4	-	CASSLVSDYGYTF	TGTGCCAGCAGTTTAGTCAGTGACTATGGCTACACCTTC
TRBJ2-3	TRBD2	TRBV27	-	CALGGDPEIDTQYF	TGTGCCTTGGGGGGGGACCCTGAGATAGATACGCAGTATTTT
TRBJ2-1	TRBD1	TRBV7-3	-	CASSLGQGMANEQFF	TGTGCCAGCAGCTTGGGACAGGGGATGGCAAATGAGCAGTTCTTC
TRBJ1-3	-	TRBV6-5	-	CAIYTGVPGGNTIYF	TGTGCCATATATACGGGGGTCCCGGGCGGAAACACCATATATTTT
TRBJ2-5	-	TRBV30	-	CAWSVGSRETQYF	TGTGCCTGGAGTGTAGGTAGCCGGGAGACCCAGTACTTC
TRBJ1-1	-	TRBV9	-	CASSVGYSLNTEAFF	TGTGCCAGCAGCGTAGGGTACAGTCTGAACACTGAAGCTTTCTTT
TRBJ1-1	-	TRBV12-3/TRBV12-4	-	CASSPGDTEAFF	TGTGCCAGCAGTCCAGGGGACACTGAAGCTTTCTTT
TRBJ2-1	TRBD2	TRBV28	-	CASSFRTSGNAQFF	TGTGCCAGCAGTTTCAGGACTAGCGGGAACGCGCAGTTCTTC
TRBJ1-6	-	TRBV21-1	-	CASSTGFRTVGSPLHF	TGTGCCAGCAGCACGGGGTTTAGGACAGTCGGTTCACCCCTCCACTTT
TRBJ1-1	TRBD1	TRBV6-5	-	CASSYNRGTTEAFF	TGTGCCAGCAGCTATAACAGGGGGACCACTGAAGCTTTCTTT
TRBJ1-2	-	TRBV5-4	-	CASSRENSNYGYTF	TGTGCCAGCAGCCGAGAAAACTCAAACTATGGCTACACCTTC
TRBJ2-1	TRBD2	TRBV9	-	CASSPVTSFHNEQFF	TGTGCCAGCAGCCCTGTGACTAGCTTCCACAATGAGCAGTTCTTC
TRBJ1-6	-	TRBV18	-	CASSPGGVWSPLHF	TGTGCCAGCTCACCAGGAGGGGTTTGGTCACCCCTCCACTTT
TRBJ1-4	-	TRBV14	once	CASSQKQLTTNEKLFF	TGTGCCAGCAGCCAAAAACAGCTTACAACTAATGAAAAACTGTTTTTT
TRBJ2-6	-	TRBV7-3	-	CASSSPTGSGANVLTF	TGTGCCAGCAGCTCCCCGACAGGCTCTGGGGCCAACGTCCTGACTTTC
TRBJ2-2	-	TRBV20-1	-	CSASKGEGGELFF	TGCAGTGCTAGTAAGGGGGAAGGCGGGGAGCTGTTTTTT
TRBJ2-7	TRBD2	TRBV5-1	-	CASSSRTSGSYEQYF	TGCGCCAGCAGCTCCCGGACTAGCGGGTCGTACGAGCAGTACTTC
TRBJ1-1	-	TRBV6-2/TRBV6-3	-	CASSQREMNTEAFF	TGTGCCAGCAGTCAGAGGGAGATGAACACTGAAGCTTTCTTT
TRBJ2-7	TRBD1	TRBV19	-	CASSDRGYEQYF	TGTGCCAGTAGCGACAGGGGGTACGAGCAGTACTTC
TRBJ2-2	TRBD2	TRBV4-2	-	CASSQVASGGHTGELFF	TGTGCCAGCAGCCAAGTTGCTAGCGGGGGTCACACCGGGGAGCTGTTTTTT
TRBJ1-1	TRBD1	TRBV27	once	CASSPGTVNTEAFF	TGTGCCAGCAGTCCCGGGACAGTGAACACTGAAGCTTTCTTT
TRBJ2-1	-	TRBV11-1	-	CASQKDRYNEQFF	TGTGCCAGCCAAAAAGACAGGTACAATGAGCAGTTCTTC
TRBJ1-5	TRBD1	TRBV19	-	CASSGATGVSNQPQHF	TGTGCCAGTAGTGGAGCTACAGGGGTAAGCAATCAGCCCCAGCATTTT
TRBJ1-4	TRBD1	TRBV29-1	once	CSARQGYEKLFF	TGCAGCGCCAGACAGGGATATGAAAAACTGTTTTTT
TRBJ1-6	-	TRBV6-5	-	CASSFDQGTNNSPLHF	TGTGCCAGCAGTTTCGATCAGGGGACGAATAATTCACCCCTCCACTTT
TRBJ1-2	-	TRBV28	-	CASSPTWSRGYTF	TGTGCCAGCAGCCCTACCTGGAGCCGAGGCTACACCTTC
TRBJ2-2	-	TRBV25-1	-	CASSDMIAVPGELFF	TGTGCCAGCAGTGATATGATAGCGGTCCCCGGGGAGCTGTTTTTT
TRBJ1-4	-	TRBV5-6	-	CASSLGRDLLTNEKLFF	TGTGCCAGCAGCCTAGGACGGGACTTGCTCACTAATGAAAAACTGTTTTTT
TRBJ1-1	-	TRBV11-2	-	CASSLSAGANTEAFF	TGTGCCAGCAGCTTAAGTGCAGGGGCGAACACTGAAGCTTTCTTT
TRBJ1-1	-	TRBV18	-	CASSRLRGDAFF	TGTGCCAGCTCACGCCTCAGGGGTGACGCTTTCTTT
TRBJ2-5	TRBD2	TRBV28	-	CASSGGAETQYF	TGTGCCAGTTCGGGGGGGGCGGAGACCCAGTACTTC
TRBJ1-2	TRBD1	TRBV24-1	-	CATSDPGQGYGYTF	TGTGCCACCAGTGACCCGGGACAGGGATATGGCTACACCTTC
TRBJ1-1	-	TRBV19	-	CASRDSVGLMGEAFF	TGTGCCAGTAGAGATAGCGTGGGCTTGATGGGTGAAGCTTTCTTT
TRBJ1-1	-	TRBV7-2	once	CASSTGWNTEAFF	TGTGCCAGCAGCACGGGTTGGAACACTGAAGCTTTCTTT
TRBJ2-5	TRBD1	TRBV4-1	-	CASSTSTGVRETQYF	TGCGCCAGCAGCACATCAACAGGGGTTCGAGAGACCCAGTACTTC
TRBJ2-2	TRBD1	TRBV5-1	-	CASRIGTATGELFF	TGCGCCAGCAGAATCGGGACAGCTACCGGGGAGCTGTTTTTT